The sequence of this T cell receptor (beta chain) was determined in a study of T-cell memory formation after mild COVID-19. Overall study findings and caveats: The pre-infection memory compartment contained some responding clones, suggesting cross-reactive memory joined. Shrinking CD4+ clones were chiefly CM and EM; CD8+ ones were chiefly EMRA.

This clonotype was seen a handful of times. What it binds is not known. Trimming removed 0 bases from V and 4 bases from J, with 15 bases in between. Germline CDR1 and CDR2: LNHNV and YYDKDF (reference sequence). The CDR3 runs 16 residues. Amplification by 5'RACE using constant-segment primers produced TCR alpha and TCR beta cDNA libraries that carried sample barcodes and UMIs. TCRdb reprocessed the 5' RACE reads via MiXCR and lists one record per CDR3 protein. The repertoire holds fewer than 150,000 distinct CDR3 sequences, with approximately 15% as singletons. The chain joins TRBV15 to TRBJ2-5; the D is unclear. Sequencing was done on a sample of PBMCs or a T cell subset sorted from them (not recorded which). The source of this sequence is a man between 18 and 35 years old who had mild COVID-19 (a few samples of this study predate the infection). Cell type and time point are not known. The CDR3 reads CATSRDEEQSPETQYF. In DNA form, the CDR3 reads TGTGCCACCAGCAGAGATGAGGAGCAATCCCCAGAGACCCAGTACTTC. The full variable domain, rest sourced from reference TRBV15 and TRBJ2-5, is DAMVIQNPRYQVTQFGKPVTLSCSQTLNHNVMYWYQQKSSQAPKLLFHYYDKDFNNEADTPDNFQSRRPNTSFCFLDIRSPGLGDTAMYLCATSRDEEQSPETQYFGPGTRLLVL.